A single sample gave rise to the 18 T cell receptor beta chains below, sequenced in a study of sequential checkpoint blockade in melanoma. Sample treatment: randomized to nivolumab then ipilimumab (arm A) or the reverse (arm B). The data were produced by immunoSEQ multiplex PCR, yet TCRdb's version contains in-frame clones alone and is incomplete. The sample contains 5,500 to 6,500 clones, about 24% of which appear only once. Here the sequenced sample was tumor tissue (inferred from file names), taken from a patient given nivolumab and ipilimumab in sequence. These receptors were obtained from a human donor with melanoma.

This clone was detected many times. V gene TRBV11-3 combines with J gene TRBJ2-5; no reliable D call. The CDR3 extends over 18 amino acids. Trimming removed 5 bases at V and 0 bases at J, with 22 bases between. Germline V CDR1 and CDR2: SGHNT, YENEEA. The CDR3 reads CASSVQPWGSQYQETQYF. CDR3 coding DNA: TGTGCCAGCAGCGTCCAGCCGTGGGGAAGCCAGTACCAAGAGACCCAGTACTTC.

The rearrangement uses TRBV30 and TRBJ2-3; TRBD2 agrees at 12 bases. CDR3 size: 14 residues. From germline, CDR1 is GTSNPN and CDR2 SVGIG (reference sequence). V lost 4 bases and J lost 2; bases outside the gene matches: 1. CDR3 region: CAWTSGRATDTQYF. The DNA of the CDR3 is TGTGCCTGGACTAGCGGGAGGGCCACAGATACGCAGTATTTT.

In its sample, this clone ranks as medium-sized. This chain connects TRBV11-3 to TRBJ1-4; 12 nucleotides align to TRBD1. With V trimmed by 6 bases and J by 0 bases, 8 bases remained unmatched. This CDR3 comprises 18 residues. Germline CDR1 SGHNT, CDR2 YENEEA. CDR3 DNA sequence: TGTGCCAGCAGGGCCGGGACAGGGGGCCTTTCAACTAATGAAAAACTGTTTTTT. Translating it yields CASRAGTGGLSTNEKLFF. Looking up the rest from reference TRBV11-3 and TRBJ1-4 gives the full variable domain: EAGVVQSPRYKIIEKKQPVAFWCNPISGHNTLYWYLQNLGQGPELLIRYENEEAVDDSQLPKDRFSAERLKGVDSTLKIQPAELGDSAVYLCASRAGTGGLSTNEKLFFGSGTQLSVL.

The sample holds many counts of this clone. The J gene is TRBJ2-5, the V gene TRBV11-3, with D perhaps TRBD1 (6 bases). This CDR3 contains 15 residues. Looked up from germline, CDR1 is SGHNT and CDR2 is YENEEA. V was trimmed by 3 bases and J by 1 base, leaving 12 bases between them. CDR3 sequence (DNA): TGTGCCAGCAGCTTGGGCAGGGGTTTCCAAGAGACCCAGTACTTC. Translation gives CASSLGRGFQETQYF.

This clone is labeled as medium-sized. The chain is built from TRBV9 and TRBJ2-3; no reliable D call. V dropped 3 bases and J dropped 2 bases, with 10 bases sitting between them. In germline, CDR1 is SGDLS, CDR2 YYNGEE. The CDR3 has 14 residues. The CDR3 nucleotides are TGTGCCAGCAGCGGATACAGTCCCACAGATACGCAGTATTTT. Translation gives CASSGYSPTDTQYF. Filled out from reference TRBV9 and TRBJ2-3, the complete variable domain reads DSGVTQTPKHLITATGQRVTLRCSPRSGDLSVYWYQQSLDQGLQFLIQYYNGEERAKGNILERFSAQQFPDLHSELNLSSLELGDSALYFCASSGYSPTDTQYFGPGTRLTVL.

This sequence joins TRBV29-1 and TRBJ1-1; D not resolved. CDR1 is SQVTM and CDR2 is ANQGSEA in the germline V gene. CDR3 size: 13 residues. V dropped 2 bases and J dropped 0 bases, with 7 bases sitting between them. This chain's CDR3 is CSVEPGMNTEAFF. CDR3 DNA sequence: TGCAGCGTTGAACCGGGGATGAACACTGAAGCTTTCTTT.

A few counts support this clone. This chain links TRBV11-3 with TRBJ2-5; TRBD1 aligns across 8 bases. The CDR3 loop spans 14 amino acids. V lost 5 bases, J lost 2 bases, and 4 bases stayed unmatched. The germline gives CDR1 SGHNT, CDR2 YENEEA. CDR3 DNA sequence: TGTGCCAGCAGCCAGACAGGGGTACAAGAGACCCAGTACTTC. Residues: CASSQTGVQETQYF.

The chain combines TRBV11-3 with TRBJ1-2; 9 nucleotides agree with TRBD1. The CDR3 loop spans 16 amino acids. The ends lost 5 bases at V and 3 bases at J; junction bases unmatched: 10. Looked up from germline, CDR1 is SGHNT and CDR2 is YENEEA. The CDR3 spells CASSRQGVTLDYGYTF. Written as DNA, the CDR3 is TGTGCCAGCAGCCGACAGGGGGTTACCCTAGACTATGGCTACACCTTC.

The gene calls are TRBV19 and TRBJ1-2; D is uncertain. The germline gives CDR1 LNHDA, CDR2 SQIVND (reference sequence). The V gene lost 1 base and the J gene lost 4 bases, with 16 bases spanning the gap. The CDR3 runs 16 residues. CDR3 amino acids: CASSIARGGFTYGYTF. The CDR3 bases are TGTGCCAGTAGTATAGCAAGAGGAGGGTTCACCTATGGCTACACCTTC.

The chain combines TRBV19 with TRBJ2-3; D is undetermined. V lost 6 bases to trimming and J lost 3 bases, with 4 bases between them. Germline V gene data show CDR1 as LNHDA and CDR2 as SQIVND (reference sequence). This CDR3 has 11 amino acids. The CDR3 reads CASRRTDTQYF. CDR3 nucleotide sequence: TGTGCCAGTAGGAGGACAGATACGCAGTATTTT.

The CDR3 DNA is TGCGCCAGCAGCGGCGGGGGGGCCAAAGAGACCCAGTACTTC. Translating gives CASSGGGAKETQYF. The chain employs TRBV5-1 and TRBJ2-5; TRBD2 aligns across 9 bases. The germline V gene encodes CDR1 SGHRS and CDR2 YFSETQ. The ends lost 4 bases at V and 3 bases at J; junction bases unmatched: 4. This CDR3 comprises 14 residues.

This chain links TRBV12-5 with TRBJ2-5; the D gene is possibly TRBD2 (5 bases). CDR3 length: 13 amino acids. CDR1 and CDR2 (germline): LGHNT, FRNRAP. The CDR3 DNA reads TGTGCCATACGTACGTCGGGGTGGGAGACCCAGTACTTC. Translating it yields CAIRTSGWETQYF.

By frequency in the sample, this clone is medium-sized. The CDR3 DNA sequence: TGTGCCAGCAGTTACTCACAGGACATTAACTATGGCTACACCTTC. Its protein is CASSYSQDINYGYTF. V is TRBV6-8 and J is TRBJ1-2, with D possibly TRBD1 on 5 matching bases. This CDR3 has 15 residues. CDR1 is MNHGY, CDR2 SAAAGT, per germline. V lost 0 bases and J lost 1, with 9 bases in between.

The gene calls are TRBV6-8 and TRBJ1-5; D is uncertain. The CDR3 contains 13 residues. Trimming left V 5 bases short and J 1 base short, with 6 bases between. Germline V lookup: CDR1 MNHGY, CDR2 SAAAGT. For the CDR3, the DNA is TGTGCCAGCAGTCCAGGAAGCAATCAGCCCCAGCATTTT. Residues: CASSPGSNQPQHF.

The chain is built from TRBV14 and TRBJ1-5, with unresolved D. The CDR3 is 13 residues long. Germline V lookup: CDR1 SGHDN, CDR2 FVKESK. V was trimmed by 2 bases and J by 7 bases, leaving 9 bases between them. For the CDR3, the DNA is TGTGCCAGCAGCCAATCGTTTGGGCAGCCCCAGCATTTT. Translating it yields CASSQSFGQPQHF.

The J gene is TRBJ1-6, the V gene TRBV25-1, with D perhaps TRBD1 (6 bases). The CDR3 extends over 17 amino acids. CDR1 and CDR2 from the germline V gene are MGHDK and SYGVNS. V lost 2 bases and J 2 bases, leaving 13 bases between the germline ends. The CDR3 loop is CASSENKGGPYNSPLHF. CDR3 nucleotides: TGTGCCAGCAGTGAAAACAAGGGGGGCCCCTATAATTCACCCCTCCACTTT.

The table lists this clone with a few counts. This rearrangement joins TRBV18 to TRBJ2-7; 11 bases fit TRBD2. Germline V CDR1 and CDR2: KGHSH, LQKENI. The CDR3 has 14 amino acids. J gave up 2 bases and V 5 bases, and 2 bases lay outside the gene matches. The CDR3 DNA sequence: TGTGCCAGCTCAATTAGCGGGAGGGCCTACGAGCAGTACTTC. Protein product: CASSISGRAYEQYF. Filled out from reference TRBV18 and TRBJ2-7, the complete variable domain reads NAGVMQNPRHLVRRRGQEARLRCSPMKGHSHVYWYRQLPEEGLKFMVYLQKENIIDESGMPKERFSAEFPKEGPSILRIQQVVRGDSAAYFCASSISGRAYEQYFGPGTRLTVT.

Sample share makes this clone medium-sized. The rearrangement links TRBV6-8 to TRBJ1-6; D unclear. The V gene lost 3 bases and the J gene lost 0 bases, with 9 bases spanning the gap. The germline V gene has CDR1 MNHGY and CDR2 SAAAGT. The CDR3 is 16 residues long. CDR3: CASSYTASSYNSPLHF. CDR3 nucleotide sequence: TGTGCCAGCAGTTATACCGCTAGCTCCTATAATTCACCCCTCCACTTT.